Following are 21 T cell receptor beta chains from one sample sequenced in a study of cytomegalovirus exposure and HLA in healthy donors. In the PCR, 60 Vbeta and 13 Jbeta primers were used. The table came from immunoSEQ multiplex PCR; TCRdb's copy has only in-frame clones and leaves some out. The data contain roughly 190,000 clones, around 83% of them seen just once; the ten biggest clones take up about 1.7%. The sample comprised PBMCs. Receptors were obtained from a woman younger than 30 in good health and CMV-seronegative.

This clone was seen just once. The chain joins TRBV5-4 to TRBJ1-5; 8 positions agree with TRBD1. The CDR3 is 14 residues long. V shed 5 bases and J 5 bases; nucleotides not matched to a gene: 6. Per germline, CDR1 SGHNT and CDR2 YYREEE (reference sequence). The CDR3 coding sequence is TGTGCCAGCAGATGGGACAGGCGGCATCAGCCCCAGCATTTT. It yields the protein CASRWDRRHQPQHF.

The genes are TRBV10-3 and TRBJ2-3; possible D gene TRBD2, 5 bases. V was shortened by 8 bases and J by 0 bases, with 9 bases between the two germline ends. Germline loops: CDR1 ENHRY, CDR2 SYGVKD. The CDR3 is 13 residues long. For the CDR3, the DNA is TGTGCCATCGCCCAGCGGAGCACAGATACGCAGTATTTT. Encoded protein: CAIAQRSTDTQYF.

The CDR3 DNA follows: TGTGCCACCCACACCGGGACTAGCTATTTCGATGAGCAGTTCTTC. Translating it yields CATHTGTSYFDEQFF. The chain uses TRBV6-1 and TRBJ2-1; the match to TRBD2 covers 9 bases. After removal of 10 bases from V and 8 bases from J, the junction contained 15 bases not matched to a gene. This CDR3 comprises 15 residues. Germline values: CDR1 MNHNS, CDR2 SASEGT.

In its sample, this clone was seen a few times. The V and J genes are TRBV28 and TRBJ1-1; tentatively, D is TRBD1 (5 bases). V was cut by 7 bases and J by 8 bases, with 8 bases left in between. Germline CDR1 is MDHEN and CDR2 is SYDVKM. This CDR3 is 10 amino acids long. The DNA for the CDR3 is TGTGCCAGCACCTCAGGGGAAGCTTTCTTT. Amino acid sequence: CASTSGEAFF.

CDR3 sequence: CASSDRAGSGNTIYF. CDR3 DNA: TGTGCCAGCTCGGACAGGGCGGGTTCTGGAAACACCATATATTTT. The chain recombines TRBV18 with TRBJ1-3, with 8 bases lining up with TRBD1. Per the germline V gene, CDR1 is KGHSH and CDR2 is LQKENI. V lost 6 bases, J lost 1 base, and 5 bases stayed unmatched. The CDR3 totals 15 residues. The variable domain in full, completed from reference TRBV18 and TRBJ1-3, reads NAGVMQNPRHLVRRRGQEARLRCSPMKGHSHVYWYRQLPEEGLKFMVYLQKENIIDESGMPKERFSAEFPKEGPSILRIQQVVRGDSAAYFCASSDRAGSGNTIYFGEGSWLTVV.

The chain joins TRBV30 to TRBJ1-6, with TRBD1 identical over 10 bases. With 3 bases clipped from V and 5 bases from J, the junction kept 4 bases outside the gene matches. CDR1 GTSNPN and CDR2 SVGIG come from the germline V gene (reference sequence). CDR3 length equals 15 residues. In DNA, the CDR3 is TGTGCCTGGAGCCATGGGACAGGGGATAATTCACCCCTCCACTTT. Translating gives CAWSHGTGDNSPLHF.

The gene calls are TRBV7-9 and TRBJ1-2; no clear D gene. This CDR3 has 15 residues. Germline lookup yields CDR1 SEHNR and CDR2 FQNEAQ (reference sequence). V dropped 3 bases and J dropped 0 bases, with 11 bases sitting between them. Written as DNA, the CDR3 is TGTGCCAGCAGCTTGGTGCCGGACTCTAACTATGGCTACACCTTC. This gives the protein CASSLVPDSNYGYTF. Full variable domain (rest looked up from reference TRBV7-9 and TRBJ1-2): DTGVSQNPRHKITKRGQNVTFRCDPISEHNRLYWYRQTLGQGPEFLTYFQNEAQLEKSRLLSDRFSAERPKGSFSTLEIQRTEQGDSAMYLCASSLVPDSNYGYTFGSGTRLTVV.

V usage is TRBV4-3 and J usage is TRBJ2-1, with 8 bases aligning to TRBD2. CDR3 length equals 16 residues. V was clipped by 4 bases and J by 7 bases; unmatched bases: 12. CDR1 is LGHNA and CDR2 is YSLEER in the germline V gene. CDR3 in DNA: TGCGCCAGCAGCCCGGTTGGGCAGCGGGGGAGGAATGAGCAGTTCTTC. Amino acid sequence: CASSPVGQRGRNEQFF.

The CDR3 here is CASSVRSEADFGNEQFF. Here the CDR3 DNA reads TGTGCCAGCAGCGTCCGGTCTGAAGCTGATTTCGGGAATGAGCAGTTCTTC. This rearrangement joins TRBV9 to TRBJ2-1; D gene uncertain. V lost 2 bases and J lost 7, with 22 bases in between. CDR3 length: 17 residues. Germline V lookup: CDR1 SGDLS, CDR2 YYNGEE.

The chain couples TRBV10-1 to TRBJ1-1; no clear D gene. V was trimmed by 4 bases and J by 0 bases, leaving 6 bases between them. Germline CDR1 WNHNN, CDR2 SYGVQD (reference sequence). The CDR3 runs 13 residues. The CDR3 DNA is TGCGCCAGCAGTGGGGAGATGAACACTGAAGCTTTCTTT. This codes for CASSGEMNTEAFF.

The CDR3 sequence: CASSFGTGYNEKLFF. As DNA, the CDR3 is TGTGCCAGCAGCTTTGGGACAGGGTACAATGAAAAACTGTTTTTT. J is TRBJ1-4 and V is TRBV5-4, with TRBD1 matching 9 bases. Looked up from germline, CDR1 is SGHNT and CDR2 is YYREEE (reference sequence). This CDR3 has 15 amino acids. V trimming: 2 bases; J trimming: 5 bases; junction bases outside the gene matches: 4.

V and J are TRBV11-2 and TRBJ1-4; 7 nucleotides agree with TRBD1. The germline V gene has CDR1 SGHAT and CDR2 FQNNGV. This CDR3 has 13 residues. The ends lost 5 bases at V and 4 bases at J; junction bases unmatched: 1. The CDR3 is CASSGTVNEKLFF. The CDR3 DNA sequence: TGTGCCAGCAGCGGGACAGTTAATGAAAAACTGTTTTTT.

This sequence joins TRBV5-1 and TRBJ2-2; TRBD2 is a possible D gene (6 bases). V was pared by 5 bases and J by 5 bases, with 19 bases between. CDR3 length equals 16 residues. Per germline, CDR1 SGHRS and CDR2 YFSETQ. The CDR3 DNA sequence: TGCGCCAGCAGAGGCGGGGCTGCCCTAGAAACCGGGGAGCTGTTTTTT. This encodes CASRGGAALETGELFF.

For this clone: Other DNA sequences of this sample code for an identical CDR3. The chain is built from TRBV18 and TRBJ2-5, with TRBD2 matching 10 bases. Germline CDR1 KGHSH, CDR2 LQKENI. This CDR3 has 14 amino acids. Unmatched junction bases numbered 3, after V lost 4 bases and J lost 4 bases. CDR3 loop: CASSLAGGGETQYF. The CDR3 region has the DNA TGTGCCAGCTCACTAGCGGGAGGTGGAGAGACCCAGTACTTC.

The chain combines TRBV4-3 with TRBJ1-2; D perhaps matches TRBD1 (6 bases). V was trimmed by 4 bases and J by 2 bases, leaving 23 bases between them. Germline loops: CDR1 LGHNA, CDR2 YSLEER. CDR3 size: 18 residues. The CDR3 is CASSRQRGRTETNYGYTF. In DNA, the CDR3 is TGCGCCAGCAGCCGCCAAAGGGGTCGGACAGAGACAAACTATGGCTACACCTTC.

The chain employs TRBV7-9 and TRBJ2-7; TRBD1 aligns across 10 bases. J gave up 4 bases and V 1 base, and 4 bases lay outside the gene matches. Germline loops: CDR1 SEHNR, CDR2 FQNEAQ (reference sequence). The CDR3 spans 15 residues. The CDR3 DNA follows: TGTGCCAGCAGCTTAGGCGGGACAGGGGCTTACGAGCAGTACTTC. As protein: CASSLGGTGAYEQYF.

This chain links TRBV19 with TRBJ1-2; D is possibly TRBD1 (6 bases). The CDR3 consists of 14 residues. The V and J ends lost 5 bases and 5 bases respectively, with 15 bases between them. Germline V gene data show CDR1 as LNHDA and CDR2 as SQIVND (reference sequence). The DNA for the CDR3 is TGTGCCAGTAGTTCCAGGGGCCCTCCTTATGGCTACACCTTC. Its translation: CASSSRGPPYGYTF. Variable domain in full (rest from reference TRBV19 and TRBJ1-2): DGGITQSPKYLFRKEGQNVTLSCEQNLNHDAMYWYRQDPGQGLRLIYYSQIVNDFQKGDIAEGYSVSREKKESFPLTVTSAQKNPTAFYLCASSSRGPPYGYTFGSGTRLTVV.

The chain is built from TRBV19 and TRBJ1-1; possibly TRBD1 for D (6 bases). From germline, CDR1 is LNHDA and CDR2 SQIVND (reference sequence). V was trimmed by 4 bases and J by 4 bases, leaving 13 bases between them. The CDR3 is 14 residues long. This CDR3 reads CASSKGVSSTEAFF. CDR3 in DNA: TGTGCCAGTAGTAAGGGGGTCTCGAGCACTGAAGCTTTCTTT.

This clone has only one observation. The rearrangement links TRBV11-2 to TRBJ2-5, with D tentatively TRBD2 (5 bases). CDR3 length equals 18 residues. Trimming shortened V by 2 bases and J by 5 bases, and 24 bases separated the two germline ends. Germline V lookup: CDR1 SGHAT, CDR2 FQNNGV. The CDR3 loop is CASSLLIRSSKRQETQYF. For the CDR3, the DNA is TGTGCCAGCAGCTTACTAATCCGGTCTAGCAAACGTCAGGAGACCCAGTACTTC.

The chain couples TRBV27 to TRBJ1-2; possible D gene TRBD1, 6 bases. Between the trimmed V and J ends, which lost 3 bases and 7 bases, there was a span of 12 bases. From germline, CDR1 is MNHEY and CDR2 SMNVEV (reference sequence). The CDR3 is made up of 13 amino acids. Written as DNA, the CDR3 is TGTGCCAGCAGTTTCAGGGGTAGTGGTGGCTACACCTTC. Residues: CASSFRGSGGYTF.

The genes are TRBV6-5 and TRBJ2-2; D is ambiguous. V was cut by 0 bases and J by 3 bases, with 11 bases left in between. Germline V lookup: CDR1 MNHEY, CDR2 SVGAGI. The CDR3 is made up of 16 amino acids. The chain's CDR3 is CASSYSNPPDTGELFF. The DNA of the CDR3 is TGTGCCAGCAGTTACTCTAACCCCCCGGACACCGGGGAGCTGTTTTTT.